The entry below gives a single TCR beta chain sequence along with its context. Trimming cost V 4 bases and J 8 bases, with 12 bases left between them. CDR1 and CDR2 (germline): SGHRS, YFSETQ. The CDR3 runs 13 residues. The data were obtained in a study of patients and donors after allogeneic stem cell transplantation. TCRdb processed the RT-PCR reads anew with MiXCR; each CDR3 protein has one entry. In the table there are fewer than 30,000 distinct CDR3 sequences, approximately 39% of which are singletons. The sample comprised blood, either unsorted or a sorted T cell fraction (not recorded which). This receptor was obtained from a human donor who was either an allogeneic HSCT recipient or a stem cell or donor lymphocyte infusion donor (not recorded which). It is not recorded whose cells these are; they may come from a transplant donor. The V gene is TRBV5-1, the J gene TRBJ1-4; D is ambiguous. CDR3 sequence: CASSAGPREKLFF. The CDR3 DNA follows: TGCGCCAGCAGCGCTGGACCGCGGGAAAAACTGTTTTTT.